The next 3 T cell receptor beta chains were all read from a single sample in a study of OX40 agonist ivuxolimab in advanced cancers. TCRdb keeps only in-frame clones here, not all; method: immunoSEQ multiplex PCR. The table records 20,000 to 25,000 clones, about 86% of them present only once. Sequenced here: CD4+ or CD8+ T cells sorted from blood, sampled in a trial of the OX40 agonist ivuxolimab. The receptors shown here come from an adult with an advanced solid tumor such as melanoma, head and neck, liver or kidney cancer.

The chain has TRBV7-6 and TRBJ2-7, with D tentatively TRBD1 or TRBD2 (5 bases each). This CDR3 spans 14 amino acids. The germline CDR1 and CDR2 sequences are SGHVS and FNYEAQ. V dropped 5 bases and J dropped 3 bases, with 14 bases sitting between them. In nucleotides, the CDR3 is TGTGCCAGCAGCCTCGTAGGGGAGATCTACGAGCAGTACTTC. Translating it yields CASSLVGEIYEQYF. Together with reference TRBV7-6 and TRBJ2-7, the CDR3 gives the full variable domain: GAGVSQSPRYKVTKRGQDVALRCDPISGHVSLYWYRQALGQGPEFLTYFNYEAQQDKSGLPNDRFSAERPEGSISTLTIQRTEQRDSAMYRCASSLVGEIYEQYFGPGTRLTVT.

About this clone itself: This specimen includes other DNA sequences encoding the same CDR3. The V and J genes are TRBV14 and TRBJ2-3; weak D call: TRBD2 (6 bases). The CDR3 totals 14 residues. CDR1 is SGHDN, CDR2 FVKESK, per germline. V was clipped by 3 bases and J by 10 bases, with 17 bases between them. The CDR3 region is CASSQEAASEAQYF. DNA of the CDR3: TGTGCCAGCAGCCAGGAGGCAGCTAGCGAGGCGCAGTATTTT.

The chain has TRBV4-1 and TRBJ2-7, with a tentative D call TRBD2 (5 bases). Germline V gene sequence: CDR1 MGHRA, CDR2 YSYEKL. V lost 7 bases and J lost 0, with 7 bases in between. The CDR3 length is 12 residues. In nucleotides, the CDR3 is TGCGCCAGCACGGGAAGCTCCTACGAGCAGTACTTC. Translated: CASTGSSYEQYF.